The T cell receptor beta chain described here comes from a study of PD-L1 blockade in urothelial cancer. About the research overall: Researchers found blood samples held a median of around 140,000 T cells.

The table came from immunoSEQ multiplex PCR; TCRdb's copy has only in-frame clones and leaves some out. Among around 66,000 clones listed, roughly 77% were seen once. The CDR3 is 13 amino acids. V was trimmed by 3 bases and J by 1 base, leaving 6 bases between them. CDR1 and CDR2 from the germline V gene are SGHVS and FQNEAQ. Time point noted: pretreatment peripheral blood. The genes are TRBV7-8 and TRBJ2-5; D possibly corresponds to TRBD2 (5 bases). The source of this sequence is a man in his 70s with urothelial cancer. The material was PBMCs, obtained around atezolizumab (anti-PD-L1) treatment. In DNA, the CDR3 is TGTGCCAGCAGCTTCCGGGGCCAAGAGACCCAGTACTTC. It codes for CASSFRGQETQYF.